The entry below gives a single TCR beta chain sequence along with its context. Its antigen is undetermined. The V segment lost 4 bases and the J segment 1 base; nucleotides outside the gene matches: 8. Germline V lookup: CDR1 MGHDK, CDR2 SYGVNS. The CDR3 spans 18 residues. This entry comes from a study of beta chain features in type 1 diabetes. The investigators reverse transcribed all of the isolated RNA, so they sequenced expressed TCRB transcripts. The protocol was immunoSEQ multiplex PCR, while the TCRdb copy is restricted to in-frame clones and leaves out a portion. The sample gives roughly 330,000 clones, 13% of which show up once; roughly 0.015% is in the top ten. General study points: In every one of the four CD4+ subsets, TCRB CDR3s were moderately but significantly shorter in Type 1 diabetes patients.

The sequencing input was naive CD4+ T cells from blood. The TCR comes from a woman aged 18-29 years with type 1 diabetes. This chain connects TRBV25-1 to TRBJ2-1; 12 positions match TRBD2. CDR3 loop: CASSGGTSGWGSYNEQFF. The CDR3 DNA follows: TGTGCCAGCAGTGGCGGGACTAGCGGGTGGGGTTCCTACAATGAGCAGTTCTTC.